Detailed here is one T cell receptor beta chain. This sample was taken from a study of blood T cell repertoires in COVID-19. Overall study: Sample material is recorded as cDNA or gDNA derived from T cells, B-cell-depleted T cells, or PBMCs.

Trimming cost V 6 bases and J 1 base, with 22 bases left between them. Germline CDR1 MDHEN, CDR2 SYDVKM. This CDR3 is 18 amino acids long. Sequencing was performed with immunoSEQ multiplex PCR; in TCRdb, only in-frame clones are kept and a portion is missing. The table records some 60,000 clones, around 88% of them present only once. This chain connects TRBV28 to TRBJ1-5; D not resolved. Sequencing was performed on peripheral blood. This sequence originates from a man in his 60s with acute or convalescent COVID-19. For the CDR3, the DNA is TGTGCCAGCAGCTACGCCGGGAGAATAGGTAGCAGCAATCAGCCCCAGCATTTT. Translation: CASSYAGRIGSSNQPQHF.